This T cell receptor beta chain was identified in a study of OX40 agonist ivuxolimab in advanced cancers. Study as a whole: Given to patients was ivuxolimab, an agonistic anti-OX40 (CD134) antibody. Males comprised roughly four fifths of the group, whose mean age was 60 years (range 23 to 79).

Here immunoSEQ multiplex PCR was the method, and the copy in TCRdb shows in-frame clones only, minus some. The sample comprises 100,000 or so clones, 88% of which are singletons, and roughly 0.8% rests with the top ten. V lost 4 bases to trimming and J lost 8 bases, with 12 bases between them. This CDR3 has 12 residues. Germline loops: CDR1 SGHNT, CDR2 YYREEE (reference sequence). As regards this clone: Antigen: not known.

Notes on the study in general: Low normalized T-cell clonal expansion was additionally recorded for some nonresponders.

This receptor was taken from an adult with an advanced solid tumor such as melanoma, head and neck, liver or kidney cancer. The genes are TRBV5-4 and TRBJ1-1, with D perhaps matching TRBD1 (5 bases). Material: CD4+ or CD8+ T cells sorted from blood, obtained in a trial of the OX40 agonist ivuxolimab. The CDR3 spells CASSGGTSEAFF. The CDR3 region has the DNA TGTGCCAGCAGCGGGGGGACGTCGGAAGCTTTCTTT.